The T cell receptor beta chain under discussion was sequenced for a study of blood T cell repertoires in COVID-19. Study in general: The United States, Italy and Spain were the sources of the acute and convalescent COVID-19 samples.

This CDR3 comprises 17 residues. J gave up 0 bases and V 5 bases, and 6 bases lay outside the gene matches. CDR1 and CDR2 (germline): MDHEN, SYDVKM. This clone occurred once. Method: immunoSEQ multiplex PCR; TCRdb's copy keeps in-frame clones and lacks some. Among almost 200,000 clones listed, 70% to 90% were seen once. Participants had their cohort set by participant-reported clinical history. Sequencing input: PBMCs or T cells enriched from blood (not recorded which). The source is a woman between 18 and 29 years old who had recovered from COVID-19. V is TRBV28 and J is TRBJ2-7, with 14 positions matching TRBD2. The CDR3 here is CASSSPGTSGGSYEQYF. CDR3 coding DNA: TGTGCCAGCAGTAGTCCCGGGACTAGCGGGGGCTCCTACGAGCAGTACTTC.